A selection of T cell receptor beta chains follows, all from one sample in a study of response to subunit inactivated influenza vaccine. TCRdb called the RT-PCR reads again in MiXCR, with one record for every CDR3 protein. Among a few hundred thousand distinct CDR3 sequences listed, around 15% were seen once. The sample consisted of PBMCs from blood, taken 12 days after vaccination. Receptor source: a man in his forties or fifties who received an inactivated influenza vaccine. Each CDR3 is given with its conserved first and last residue. The order of the fields is CDR3 protein, CDR3 DNA, V gene, J gene, clone size, D gene. D genes are given only for firm matches. Clone size appears in some rows only: once, few, many, or a class for an expanded clone.

CASSQGTGGGQETQYF	TGCGCCAGCAGCCAAGGGACTGGGGGCGGCCAAGAGACCCAGTACTTC	TRBV4-3	TRBJ2-5	NA	NA
CIAWGGSYNEQFF	TGCATCGCGTGGGGGGGAAGCTACAATGAGCAGTTCTTC	TRBV20-1	TRBJ2-1	few	TRBD2
CASRPPDSRGPDTQYF	TGTGCCAGCAGGCCCCCGGACTCCCGAGGCCCAGATACGCAGTATTTT	TRBV6-1	TRBJ2-3	few	NA
CAISREWGNEQFF	TGTGCCATCAGCCGTGAGTGGGGCAATGAGCAGTTCTTC	TRBV10-3	TRBJ2-1	NA	NA
CASSLSGSETQYF	TGTGCCAGCAGTTTATCAGGATCGGAGACCCAGTACTTC	TRBV27	TRBJ2-5	many	NA
CASSLWGQMNTEAFF	TGTGCCAGCAGCTTGTGGGGACAAATGAACACTGAAGCTTTCTTT	TRBV5-5	TRBJ1-1	few	NA
CASRDSQNQPQHF	TGTGCCAGCAGGGACAGTCAGAATCAGCCCCAGCATTTT	TRBV12-3/TRBV12-4	TRBJ1-5	few	NA
CASSTTAEQYF	TGTGCCAGCAGCACCACGGCGGAGCAGTACTTC	TRBV6-2/TRBV6-3	TRBJ2-7	NA	NA
CASSLSSRGATEAFF	TGCGCCAGCAGCTTGAGTAGTCGGGGGGCTACTGAAGCTTTCTTT	TRBV5-1	TRBJ1-1	few	NA
CVLGGRDQETQYF	TGTGTGCTCGGGGGCCGTGACCAAGAGACCCAGTACTTC	TRBV10-3	TRBJ2-5	NA	NA
CSVGFQDYTF	TGCAGCGTTGGTTTTCAGGACTACACCTTC	TRBV29-1	TRBJ1-2	few	NA
CASSQDRPSEQYF	TGTGCCAGCAGCCAAGACCGCCCCTCCGAGCAGTACTTC	TRBV4-2	TRBJ2-7	NA	NA